This T cell receptor (beta chain) was retrieved from a study of blood T cell repertoires in COVID-19. Overall study context: PBMCs, B-cell-depleted T cells, or T cells provided the cDNA or gDNA that made up the material.

The repertoire was sequenced with immunoSEQ multiplex PCR; TCRdb's copy has only in-frame clones and lacks some. The sample yields around 60,000 clones, about 74% seen once. The V gene lost 0 bases and the J gene lost 4 bases, with 18 bases spanning the gap. Germline V gene data show CDR1 as LGHNA and CDR2 as YSLEER. This CDR3 contains 17 residues. The genes are TRBV4-3 and TRBJ1-2; D might be TRBD1 (6 bases). Sample: peripheral blood. This sequence was found in a woman of 80 years or more with acute or convalescent COVID-19. The CDR3 sequence is CASSQEPGQKRRYGYTF. In nucleotides, the CDR3 is TGCGCCAGCAGCCAAGAGCCTGGACAGAAAAGGCGCTATGGCTACACCTTC.